These T cell receptor beta chains were read from a single sample in a study of blood T cell repertoires in COVID-19. The data were produced by immunoSEQ multiplex PCR, yet TCRdb's version contains in-frame clones alone and is incomplete. Of 75,000 to 95,000 clones listed, approximately 87% are singletons. The sequenced sample consisted of peripheral blood. The receptors derive from a human donor in a cohort sampled during active COVID-19. Both conserved end residues are part of each CDR3. D genes are given only for firm matches. Rows may omit the clone size; those that give it use once, few, many or a size class.

v_call	d_call	j_call	clone_size	cdr3_length	cdr3_aa	cdr3_nt
TRBV7-2	NA	TRBJ1-4	NA	15	CASSLVKEVEEKLFF	TGTGCCAGCAGCTTAGTCAAGGAGGTTGAAGAAAAACTGTTTTTT
TRBV2	TRBD1	TRBJ2-2	NA	17	CASSGGQGYGNTGELFF	TGTGCCAGCAGTGGGGGACAGGGGTACGGAAACACCGGGGAGCTGTTTTTT
TRBV28	TRBD1	TRBJ1-3	NA	16	CASSLTGFDSGNTIYF	TGTGCCAGCAGTTTGACAGGGTTTGACTCTGGAAACACCATATATTTT
TRBV15	NA	TRBJ2-7	NA	14	CATSRDQGSYEQYF	TGTGCCACCAGCAGAGATCAGGGGAGTTACGAGCAGTACTTC
TRBV28	NA	TRBJ1-2	NA	13	CASRADRSYGYTF	TGTGCCAGCAGGGCGGACAGAAGCTATGGCTACACCTTC
TRBV7-9	TRBD2	TRBJ2-3	NA	14	CASTPGGSTDTQYF	TGTGCCAGCACCCCGGGAGGGAGTACAGATACGCAGTATTTT
TRBV28	NA	TRBJ2-2	NA	14	CASSRNPGSGELFF	TGTGCCAGCAGTCGTAACCCGGGAAGCGGGGAGCTGTTTTTT
TRBV18	NA	TRBJ1-5	few	14	CASSPRGEGQPQHF	TGTGCCAGCTCACCTCGTGGAGAGGGTCAGCCCCAGCATTTT
TRBV29-1	TRBD2	TRBJ2-3	NA	14	CSVLLAGGADTQYF	TGCAGCGTCTTACTAGCGGGAGGAGCAGATACGCAGTATTTT
TRBV2	TRBD1	TRBJ1-1	NA	15	CASRLTGGANTEAFF	TGTGCCAGCAGGTTGACAGGGGGCGCGAACACTGAAGCTTTCTTT
TRBV2	NA	TRBJ2-2	NA	13	CASSEARTGELFF	TGTGCCAGCAGTGAAGCGAGGACCGGGGAGCTGTTTTTT
TRBV5-1	NA	TRBJ1-2	NA	13	CASSYSPSDGYTF	TGCGCCAGCAGCTACTCCCCGAGCGATGGCTACACCTTC